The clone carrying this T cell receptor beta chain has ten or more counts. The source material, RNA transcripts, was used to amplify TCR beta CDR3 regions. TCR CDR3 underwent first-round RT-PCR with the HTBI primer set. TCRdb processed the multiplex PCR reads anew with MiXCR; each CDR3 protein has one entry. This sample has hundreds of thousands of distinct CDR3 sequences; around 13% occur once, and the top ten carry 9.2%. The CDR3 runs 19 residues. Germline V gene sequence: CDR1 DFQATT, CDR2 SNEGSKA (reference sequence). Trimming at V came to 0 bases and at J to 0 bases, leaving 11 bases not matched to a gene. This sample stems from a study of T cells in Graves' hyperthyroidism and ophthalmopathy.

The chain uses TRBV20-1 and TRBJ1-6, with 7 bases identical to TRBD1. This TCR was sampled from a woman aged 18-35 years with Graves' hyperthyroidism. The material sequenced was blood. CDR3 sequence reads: CSARDSTGASRSYNSPLHF. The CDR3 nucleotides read TGCAGTGCTAGAGATAGTACAGGGGCCTCTCGCTCCTATAATTCACCCCTCCACTTT.